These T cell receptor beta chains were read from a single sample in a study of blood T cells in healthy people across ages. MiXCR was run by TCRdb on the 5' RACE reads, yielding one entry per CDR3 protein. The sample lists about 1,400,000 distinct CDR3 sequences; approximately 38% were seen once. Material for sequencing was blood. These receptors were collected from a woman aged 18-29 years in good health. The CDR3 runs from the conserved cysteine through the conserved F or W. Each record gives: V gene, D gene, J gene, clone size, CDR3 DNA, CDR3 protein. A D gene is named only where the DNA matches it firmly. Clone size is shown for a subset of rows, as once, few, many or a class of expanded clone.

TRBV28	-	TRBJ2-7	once	TGTGCCAGCAGCCTAGGGACTTATAACTACGAGCAGTACTTC	CASSLGTYNYEQYF
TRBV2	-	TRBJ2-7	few	TGTGCCAGCAGTGACCGCCTAGGCTCCTACGAGCAGTACTTC	CASSDRLGSYEQYF
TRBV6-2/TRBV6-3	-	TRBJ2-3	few	TGTGCCAGCAGCCTAGAAACAGGGCAGAACACAGATACGCAGTATTTT	CASSLETGQNTDTQYF
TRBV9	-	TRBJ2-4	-	TGTGCCAGCAGCGCTTCCGGGGTGGCGGACATTCAGTACTTC	CASSASGVADIQYF
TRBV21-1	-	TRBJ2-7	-	TGTGCCAGCAGCAGCTGGCAAGGAGTAGCGGGGAACTCCTACGAGCAGTACTTC	CASSSWQGVAGNSYEQYF
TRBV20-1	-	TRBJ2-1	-	TGCAGTGCTAGTGCGCAGGAAGCCTACAATGAGCAGTTCTTC	CSASAQEAYNEQFF
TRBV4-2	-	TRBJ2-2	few	TGTGCCAGCAGCCCCGACTTGGGGCCCGGGGAGCTGTTTTTT	CASSPDLGPGELFF
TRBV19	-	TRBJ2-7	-	TGTGCCAGTAAAAGCCTGGCATCCTCCTACGAGCAGTACTTC	CASKSLASSYEQYF
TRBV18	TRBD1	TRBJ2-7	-	TGTGCCAGCTCAATCTACACAGGACAGGGGGACTACGAGCAGTACTTC	CASSIYTGQGDYEQYF
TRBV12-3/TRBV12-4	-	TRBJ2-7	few	TGTGCCAGCAGTCCACGGAGCTCCTACAATGAGCAGTACTTC	CASSPRSSYNEQYF
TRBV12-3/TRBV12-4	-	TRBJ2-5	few	TGTGCCAGCAGTTTAATGACTGTACGGCAGTACTTC	CASSLMTVRQYF
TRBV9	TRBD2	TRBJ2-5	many	TGTGCCAGCAGCGAGACTAGCGCTCGAGAGACCCAGTACTTC	CASSETSARETQYF
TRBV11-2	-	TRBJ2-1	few	TGTGCCAGCAGCCCGGCGGGGATCGATGAGCAGTTCTTC	CASSPAGIDEQFF
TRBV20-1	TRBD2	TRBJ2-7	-	TGCAGTGCTAGTCTTGTGGGAGGGTTCTCCTACGAGCAGTACTTC	CSASLVGGFSYEQYF